This TCR beta chain was sequenced in a study of cytomegalovirus exposure and HLA in healthy donors. General study results and limits: Being indistinguishable, some V segments were excluded, TRBV6-2 and TRBV6-3 among them.

Comment on this clone: Its target is unknown.

It was with 60 Vbeta and 13 Jbeta primers that the PCR ran. Using immunoSEQ multiplex PCR, the repertoire was profiled, and TCRdb retains in-frame clones only, with some absent. The sample lists 90,000 to 120,000 clones; 77% were seen once. Per the germline V gene, CDR1 is SGHRS and CDR2 is YFSETQ. The CDR3 covers 14 residues. With 4 bases removed from V and 4 bases from J, the gap between germline ends came to 15 bases. The sequence came from a male donor in good health and CMV-seronegative. Source material: PBMCs. This chain uses TRBV5-1 with TRBJ2-7; the D gene is possibly TRBD2 (5 bases). The chain's CDR3 is CASSPSSTSYEQYF. CDR3 sequence (DNA): TGCGCCAGCAGCCCCTCGAGTACTAGTTACGAGCAGTACTTC.